These 10 T cell receptor beta chains share one sample of origin, sequenced in a study of neoadjuvant nivolumab and ipilimumab in lung cancer. TCRdb's table, derived via immunoSEQ multiplex PCR, lists solely in-frame clones and lacks some. The sample has 25,000 to 35,000 clones; 90% are singletons. The material sequenced was peripheral blood, taken after neoadjuvant nivolumab, alone or with ipilimumab, at or shortly before surgery. The source of these receptors is an adult with non-small cell lung cancer.

The rearrangement links TRBV5-3 to TRBJ2-5; 8 bases match TRBD1. TRBV5-3 is designated an ORF whose function remains uncertain. The CDR3 runs 13 residues. The junction had 10 bases not matched to a gene; V was cut back by 10 bases and J by 5 bases. CDR3 coding DNA: TGTGCCTCCTCTCGCAGGGGGCGTGAGACCCAGTACTTC. Protein sequence: CASSRRGRETQYF.

V is TRBV7-9 and J is TRBJ2-7; D remains ambiguous. The V gene's germline CDR1 is SEHNR and CDR2 FQNEAQ (reference sequence). The V end lost 3 bases, the J end lost 3 bases, and 9 bases lay between the germline ends. CDR3 length equals 13 residues. The CDR3 DNA reads TGTGCCAGCAGCTTGAAAGCAGGCTACGAGCAGTACTTC. Amino acids: CASSLKAGYEQYF. Together with reference TRBV7-9 and TRBJ2-7, the CDR3 gives the full variable domain: DTGVSQNPRHKITKRGQNVTFRCDPISEHNRLYWYRQTLGQGPEFLTYFQNEAQLEKSRLLSDRFSAERPKGSFSTLEIQRTEQGDSAMYLCASSLKAGYEQYFGPGTRLTVT.

This chain connects TRBV6-5 to TRBJ2-2, with D possibly being TRBD1 (5 bases). The ends were cut back, 5 bases at V and 5 bases at J, with 12 bases in the middle. The CDR3 has 14 amino acids. The V gene's germline CDR1 is MNHEY and CDR2 SVGAGI. The CDR3 spells CASSPHGATGELFF. As DNA, the CDR3 is TGTGCCAGCAGTCCTCATGGGGCGACCGGGGAGCTGTTTTTT.

The chain is built from TRBV18 and TRBJ1-2; D remains ambiguous. The V end was cut by 1 base, the J end by 8 bases, with 11 bases between. The germline V gene encodes CDR1 KGHSH and CDR2 LQKENI. CDR3 length equals 13 residues. The CDR3 reads CASSPRPADGYTF. The CDR3 nucleotides are TGTGCCAGCTCACCACGACCAGCGGACGGCTACACCTTC.

The chain uses TRBV13 and TRBJ1-2; the D gene is possibly TRBD1 (6 bases). The CDR3 has 13 amino acids. V lost 2 bases and J 8 bases, leaving 12 bases between the germline ends. Germline V gives CDR1 PRHDT, CDR2 FYEKMQ (reference sequence). The CDR3 loop is CASSLWGARGYTF. The CDR3, as DNA: TGTGCCAGCAGCTTATGGGGGGCGCGGGGCTACACCTTC.

DNA for the CDR3: TGTGCCAGCTTTGCAGCGTCCCGGAACACTGAAGCTTTCTTT. Translation gives CASFAASRNTEAFF. The chain links TRBV2 to TRBJ1-1; the D is unclear. The germline CDR1 and CDR2 sequences are SNHLY and FYNNEI. This CDR3 is 14 amino acids long. The V and J ends lost 8 bases and 1 base respectively, with 14 bases between them.

V usage is TRBV19 and J usage is TRBJ2-7; 8 positions match TRBD1. The ends lost 3 bases at V and 5 bases at J; junction bases unmatched: 3. This CDR3 is built from 13 residues. Germline V lookup: CDR1 LNHDA, CDR2 SQIVND (reference sequence). CDR3 sequence reads: CASSIKQGDEQYF. The CDR3 bases are TGTGCCAGTAGTATTAAACAGGGGGACGAGCAGTACTTC.

This chain joins TRBV2 and TRBJ1-5; 7 bases match TRBD1. The V gene's germline CDR1 is SNHLY and CDR2 FYNNEI. V trimming: 6 bases; J trimming: 4 bases; junction bases outside the gene matches: 6. This CDR3 region has 14 residues. The CDR3 coding sequence is TGTGCCAGCAGCGGGACAGAATTAAATCAGCCCCAGCATTTT. Translating gives CASSGTELNQPQHF.

The chain has TRBV7-9 and TRBJ2-7, with D unclear. The CDR3 spans 14 residues. V lost 2 bases, J lost 6 bases, and 14 bases lay in between. The germline V gene has CDR1 SEHNR and CDR2 FQNEAQ (reference sequence). DNA of the CDR3: TGTGCCAGCAGCTTATCGGATGGCCTCGCCGAGCAGTACTTC. It specifies CASSLSDGLAEQYF.

The V gene is TRBV7-9, the J gene TRBJ1-1, with a tentative D call TRBD1 (6 bases). This CDR3 is 13 amino acids long. Between the trimmed V and J ends, which lost 5 bases and 8 bases, there was a span of 15 bases. The germline CDR1 and CDR2 sequences are SEHNR and FQNEAQ (reference sequence). CDR3 nucleotide sequence: TGTGCCAGCAGCAAGATAGGGGGGACCGAAGCTTTCTTT. Translation gives CASSKIGGTEAFF.